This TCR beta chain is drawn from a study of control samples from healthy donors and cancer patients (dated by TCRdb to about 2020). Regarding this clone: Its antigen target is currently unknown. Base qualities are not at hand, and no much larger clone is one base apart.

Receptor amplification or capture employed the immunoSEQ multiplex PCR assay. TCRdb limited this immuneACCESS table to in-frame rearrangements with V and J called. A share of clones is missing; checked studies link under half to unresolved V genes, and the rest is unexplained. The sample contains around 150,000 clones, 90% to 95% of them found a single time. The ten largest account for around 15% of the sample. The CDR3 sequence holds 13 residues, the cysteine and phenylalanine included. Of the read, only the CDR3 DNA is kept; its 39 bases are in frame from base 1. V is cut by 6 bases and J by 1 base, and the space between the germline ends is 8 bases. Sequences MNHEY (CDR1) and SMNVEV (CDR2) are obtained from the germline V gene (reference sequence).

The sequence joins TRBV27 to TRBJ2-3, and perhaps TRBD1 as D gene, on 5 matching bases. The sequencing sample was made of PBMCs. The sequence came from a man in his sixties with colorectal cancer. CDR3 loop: CASRVQGTDTQYF. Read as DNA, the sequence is TGTGCCAGCAGGGTACAGGGCACAGATACGCAGTATTTT.